The 9 T cell receptor beta chains below all came from one sample that was sequenced in a study of OX40 agonist ivuxolimab in advanced cancers. Library generation was performed with the immunoSEQ multiplex PCR assay. TCRdb mirrors the immuneACCESS table, restricted to in-frame sequences. Some clones are absent from its copies; in checked studies, under half trace to an unresolved V gene, and the reason for the others is unknown. The sample yields 80,000 or so clones; approximately 84% were counted once. Jointly, the top ten make up 5.5% to 7.5% of the sample. This specimen was CD4+ or CD8+ T cells sorted from blood, taken in a trial of the OX40 agonist ivuxolimab. These receptors were collected from an adult with an advanced solid tumor such as melanoma, head and neck, liver or kidney cancer.

This chain links TRBV7-2 with TRBJ2-4, with 9 bases fitting TRBD1. After removal of 7 bases from V and 1 base from J, the junction contained 5 bases not matched to a gene. Per the germline V gene, CDR1 is SGHTA and CDR2 is FQGNSA. CDR3 length equals 15 residues. CDR3 in amino acids: CASTWTGAAKNIQYF. DNA of the CDR3: TGTGCCAGCACCTGGACAGGGGCGGCCAAAAACATTCAGTACTTC.

This clone came up once. The V and J genes are TRBV4-2 and TRBJ1-1; 7 nucleotides align to TRBD1. This CDR3 region has 13 residues. From germline, CDR1 is LGHNA and CDR2 YNFKEQ. V shed 5 bases, J shed 4 bases, and the junction held 4 bases outside the gene matches. CDR3: CASSFNRGTEAFF. The CDR3 DNA sequence: TGTGCCAGCAGCTTCAACAGGGGCACTGAAGCTTTCTTT.

V is TRBV2 and J is TRBJ2-3, with TRBD1 matching over 8 bases. Losses at the gene ends were 4 bases for V and 0 bases for J; bases not matched to a gene: 3. The CDR3 extends over 15 amino acids. From germline, CDR1 is SNHLY and CDR2 FYNNEI. CDR3 amino acids: CASSGQGSSTDTQYF. The CDR3 DNA follows: TGTGCCAGCAGTGGACAGGGGTCTAGCACAGATACGCAGTATTTT.

This chain links TRBV30 with TRBJ1-5, with a weak D call TRBD1 (5 bases). Per germline, CDR1 GTSNPN and CDR2 SVGIG (reference sequence). Trimming removed 0 bases at V and 9 bases at J, with 15 bases between. CDR3 length: 14 residues. Written as DNA, the CDR3 is TGTGCCTGGAGTGTGGGGCAGCACGGGGGGCCCCAGCATTTT. Translation gives CAWSVGQHGGPQHF.

J is TRBJ2-7 and V is TRBV9; the D gene is possibly TRBD2 (8 bases). The CDR3 spans 16 residues. V lost 3 bases and J 2 bases, leaving 18 bases between the germline ends. CDR1 SGDLS and CDR2 YYNGEE come from the germline V gene. The CDR3 coding sequence is TGTGCCAGCAGCGCCCAGGGGGGTAGCGGGACCTACGAGCAGTACTTC. Protein: CASSAQGGSGTYEQYF. Looking up the rest from reference TRBV9 and TRBJ2-7 gives the full variable domain: DSGVTQTPKHLITATGQRVTLRCSPRSGDLSVYWYQQSLDQGLQFLIQYYNGEERAKGNILERFSAQQFPDLHSELNLSSLELGDSALYFCASSAQGGSGTYEQYFGPGTRLTVT.

V is TRBV19 and J is TRBJ2-7, with D perhaps matching TRBD2 (5 bases). The CDR3 is 15 amino acids. Trimming took 0 bases from V and 4 from J, leaving 13 bases between them. The germline CDR1 and CDR2 sequences are LNHDA and SQIVND (reference sequence). CDR3 amino acids: CASSIDPGKGYEQYF. CDR3 bases: TGTGCCAGTAGTATAGATCCGGGAAAGGGATACGAGCAGTACTTC.

The chain uses TRBV27 and TRBJ1-1; D may be TRBD1 (5 bases). This CDR3 has 15 residues. V lost 2 bases and J lost 1, with 11 bases in between. Germline CDR1 reads MNHEY; CDR2 reads SMNVEV (reference sequence). CDR3 DNA sequence: TGTGCCAGCAGTTTAGGGACGGGGCGGAACACTGAAGCTTTCTTT. It encodes CASSLGTGRNTEAFF.

The V call is TRBV27, the J call TRBJ1-1; no firm D call. Per germline, CDR1 MNHEY and CDR2 SMNVEV (reference sequence). The V end lost 5 bases, the J end lost 0 bases, and 13 bases lay between the germline ends. This CDR3 is 15 amino acids long. The CDR3 spells CASSPGLVMNTEAFF. In nucleotides, the CDR3 is TGTGCCAGCAGTCCTGGACTGGTCATGAACACTGAAGCTTTCTTT.

The chain employs TRBV27 and TRBJ1-2; no clear D. V lost 4 bases and J lost 2, with 14 bases in between. The CDR3 runs to 15 residues. Germline CDR1 MNHEY, CDR2 SMNVEV (reference sequence). In DNA, the CDR3 is TGTGCCAGCAGTTCCACCTGGACGGGGAACTATGGCTACACCTTC. It specifies CASSSTWTGNYGYTF.